This TCR beta chain derives from a study of blood T cell repertoires in COVID-19. For the study at large: Acute and convalescent COVID-19 samples came from the United States, Italy and Spain. Nucleic acid was either cDNA or gDNA, and it came from T cells, B-cell-depleted T cells, or PBMCs.

Source study methods: How many nucleated cells were present was estimated from reference gene primer amplification. Profiled with immunoSEQ multiplex PCR; TCRdb holds only in-frame clones, not every one. The DNA gave D and trimming, while V, J and clone size come from that table. The table shows 280,000 or so clones, with about 87% occurring only once. CDR1 MNHEY and CDR2 SVGAGI come from the germline V gene. This CDR3 has 14 amino acids. The V gene lost 7 bases and the J gene lost 4 bases, with 14 bases spanning the gap. The sequence derives from a woman aged 25 to 39 who had recovered from COVID-19. Sequencing was carried out using peripheral blood. The chain joins TRBV6-5 to TRBJ2-1; D is perhaps TRBD2 (6 bases). The CDR3 nucleotides read TGTGCCAGCAACAAAGTAGGGACTTACAATGAGCAGTTCTTC. As protein: CASNKVGTYNEQFF.